This passage covers 23 T cell receptor beta chains from one sample sequenced in a study of T-cell memory formation after mild COVID-19 (dated by TCRdb to the early 2020s). The library was built by means of 5' RACE. Sequencing relied on an Illumina NovaSeq 6000. TCRdb's own reprocessing of the public reads used fastp at Q25 and MiXCR and kept productive beta chains. Records with the same CDR3 protein are collapsed into one entry carrying the most frequent genes and DNA. The sample profile shows 580,000 or so distinct CDR3 sequences; 15% to 20% of them were found once. Roughly 8.2% of the sample is in the top ten clones. The sequenced sample consisted of PBMCs or a T cell subset sorted from them (not recorded which). The source of these receptors is an adult woman who had mild COVID-19 (a few samples of this study predate the infection). The sample titles of this study are shuffled in the database, so cell type and time point are left out; the donor was told from shared clones.

This clonotype was recorded many times. The chain couples TRBV5-5 to TRBJ2-2, with D possibly being TRBD1 or TRBD2 (6 bases each). Trimming pared 0 bases from V and 6 bases from J, leaving 9 bases between. Germline CDR1 reads SGHKS; CDR2 reads YYEKEE (reference sequence). CDR3 length: 14 residues. This CDR3 is CASSLAGAPGELFF. CDR3 bases: TGTGCCAGCAGCTTGGCGGGGGCCCCCGGGGAGCTGTTTTTT.

This clonotype turned up a few times. CDR3 loop: CASSPTSTTGELFF. In nucleotides, the CDR3 is TGTGCCAGCAGCCCGACGAGTACGACCGGGGAGCTGTTTTTT. The chain is built from TRBV7-9 and TRBJ2-2, with unresolved D. Looked up from germline, CDR1 is SEHNR and CDR2 is FQNEAQ (reference sequence). Trimming shortened V by 5 bases and J by 5 bases, and 12 bases separated the two germline ends. The CDR3 spans 14 residues.

The J gene is TRBJ2-2, the V gene TRBV24-1, with 10 nucleotides matching TRBD1. Germline CDR1 reads KGHDR; CDR2 reads SFDVKD. V was pared by 5 bases and J by 5 bases, with 10 bases of the junction left unmatched. The CDR3 contains 17 residues. The CDR3 loop reads CATSARDRGRKTGELFF. The CDR3 nucleotides are TGTGCCACCAGTGCTCGCGACAGGGGGCGTAAAACCGGGGAGCTGTTTTTT.

This clonotype showed up just once. The chain has TRBV20-1 and TRBJ2-7, with TRBD2 as a possible D gene (5 bases). Trimming stripped 1 base from V and 4 bases from J, with 23 bases between. The CDR3 contains 17 residues. CDR1 DFQATT and CDR2 SNEGSKA come from the germline V gene (reference sequence). Here the CDR3 DNA reads TGCAGTGCTAGAGGTTGGCTATCGGGAAAGGGTTATTACGAGCAGTACTTC. It encodes CSARGWLSGKGYYEQYF.

Many counts were recorded for this clonotype. This chain joins TRBV5-5 and TRBJ1-6, with D possibly being TRBD1 (6 bases). Trimming stripped 4 bases from V and 5 bases from J, with 13 bases between. Germline-derived CDR1 and CDR2 are SGHKS and YYEKEE (reference sequence). This CDR3 is 15 amino acids long. Here the CDR3 reads CASSGGRGDNSPLHF. The DNA for the CDR3 is TGTGCCAGCAGCGGCGGCAGGGGCGATAATTCACCCCTCCACTTT.

The chain employs TRBV7-2 and TRBJ2-7; the D gene is possibly TRBD2 (6 bases). The germline V gene encodes CDR1 SGHTA and CDR2 FQGNSA. The CDR3 spans 14 residues. V was shortened by 8 bases and J by 0 bases, with 14 bases between the two germline ends. The CDR3 bases are TGTGCCAGCCCTTCGGGAGTCCCCTCCTACGAGCAGTACTTC. This gives the protein CASPSGVPSYEQYF.

The rearrangement links TRBV29-1 to TRBJ2-3; D unclear. The germline V gene encodes CDR1 SQVTM and CDR2 ANQGSEA. Trimming took off 3 bases at V and 4 bases at J, with 8 bases between the two ends. The CDR3 consists of 12 residues. CDR3: CSVDTGSDTQYF. Written as DNA, the CDR3 is TGCAGCGTTGATACGGGCTCAGATACGCAGTATTTT.

V is TRBV11-2 and J is TRBJ1-2, with D perhaps TRBD1 (5 bases). The germline CDR1 and CDR2 sequences are SGHAT and FQNNGV. This CDR3 has 16 amino acids. With 7 bases removed from V and 1 base from J, the gap between germline ends came to 19 bases. This CDR3 is CASNTLFGAFNYGYTF. CDR3 bases: TGTGCCAGCAACACTCTTTTTGGGGCTTTTAACTATGGCTACACCTTC.

The chain couples TRBV12-3 or TRBV12-4 to TRBJ1-5; D is uncertain. This CDR3 is 12 amino acids long. Trimming pared 7 bases from V and 4 bases from J, leaving 8 bases between. The CDR3 spells CASTNSNQPQHF. Written as DNA, the CDR3 is TGTGCCAGCACCAATTCAAATCAGCCCCAGCATTTT.

This clonotype was seen only a few times. This chain connects TRBV6-2 or TRBV6-3 to TRBJ2-3; 9 nucleotides line up with TRBD1. Germline trimming cut 6 bases from V and 12 bases from J; bases unmatched to any gene: 4. The germline gives CDR1 MNHEY, CDR2 SVGEGT. The CDR3 spans 11 residues. The CDR3 DNA is TGTGCCAGCAGGCGGGACAGGGATCAGTATTTT. Translation: CASRRDRDQYF.

This clonotype appeared a few times. This chain joins TRBV7-2 and TRBJ1-2; D might be TRBD1 (5 bases). There are 18 residues in the CDR3. Germline V gene lookup returns CDR1 SGHTA and CDR2 FQGNSA. Trimming removed 5 bases from V and 4 bases from J, with 26 bases in between. The CDR3 loop reads CASSRDVRRDFQAYGYTF. The CDR3 region has the DNA TGTGCCAGCAGCCGAGACGTTCGTCGGGACTTCCAAGCCTATGGCTACACCTTC. Using reference TRBV7-2 and TRBJ1-2 for the parts outside the CDR3, the full variable domain is GAGVSQSPSNKVTEKGKDVELRCDPISGHTALYWYRQSLGQGLEFLIYFQGNSAPDKSGLPSDRFSAERTGGSVSTLTIQRTQQEDSAVYLCASSRDVRRDFQAYGYTFGSGTRLTVV.

V and J are TRBV7-3 and TRBJ2-7; 15 bases line up with TRBD2. Germline trimming cut 5 bases from V and 3 bases from J; bases unmatched to any gene: 5. In germline, CDR1 is SGHTA, CDR2 FQGTGA. CDR3 size: 16 residues. DNA for the CDR3: TGTGCCAGCAGCCTGGGACTAGCGGGAGGTTTCTACGAGCAGTACTTC. Amino acid sequence: CASSLGLAGGFYEQYF. The complete variable domain, with remaining parts taken from reference TRBV7-3 and TRBJ2-7, reads GAGVSQTPSNKVTEKGKYVELRCDPISGHTALYWYRQSLGQGPEFLIYFQGTGAADDSGLPNDRFFAVRPEGSVSTLKIQRTERGDSAVYLCASSLGLAGGFYEQYFGPGTRLTVT.

The chain has TRBV24-1 and TRBJ2-3; tentatively, D is TRBD1 or TRBD2 (6 bases each). CDR1 KGHDR and CDR2 SFDVKD come from the germline V gene. The length of the CDR3 is 18 residues. The ends were cut back, 5 bases at V and 5 bases at J, with 25 bases in the middle. The CDR3 reads CATSGNLGEHGGGDTQYF. CDR3 nucleotide sequence: TGTGCCACCAGTGGAAATCTAGGGGAGCATGGAGGGGGAGATACGCAGTATTTT.

CDR3 coding DNA: TGTGCCAGCAGCCCGAGCGGGAGAGAAACCAAAAACATTCAGTACTTC. Translation gives CASSPSGRETKNIQYF. The J gene is TRBJ2-4, the V gene TRBV7-9; 8 bases are a match to TRBD2. The CDR3 has 16 amino acids. From germline, CDR1 is SEHNR and CDR2 FQNEAQ (reference sequence). The J segment lost 2 bases and the V segment lost 5 bases, leaving 8 bases of the junction unmatched.

This chain joins TRBV20-1 and TRBJ2-3, with 9 bases fitting TRBD1. With 5 bases clipped from V and 1 base from J, the junction kept 4 bases outside the gene matches. The CDR3 runs 14 residues. The V gene's germline CDR1 is DFQATT and CDR2 SNEGSKA (reference sequence). The CDR3 DNA is TGCAGTGCTCCTAGGACAGGGGGCACAGATACGCAGTATTTT. Its protein is CSAPRTGGTDTQYF.

The chain links TRBV7-8 to TRBJ1-1, with a possible D match to TRBD1 (6 bases). The V end lost 8 bases, the J end lost 0 bases, and 10 bases lay between the germline ends. This CDR3 spans 13 amino acids. The germline V gene has CDR1 SGHVS and CDR2 FQNEAQ. The CDR3 DNA reads TGTGCCAGCTGCCGGACAGTGAACACTGAAGCTTTCTTT. This gives the protein CASCRTVNTEAFF. The full variable domain, in which reference TRBV7-8 and TRBJ1-1 provide the parts outside the CDR3, is GAGVSQSPRYKVAKRGQDVALRCDPISGHVSLFWYQQALGQGPEFLTYFQNEAQLDKSGLPSDRFFAERPEGSVSTLKIQRTQQEDSAVYLCASCRTVNTEAFFGQGTRLTVV.

A few counts support this clonotype. The chain is built from TRBV4-2 and TRBJ2-7, with D unclear. This CDR3 is built from 16 residues. In germline, CDR1 is LGHNA, CDR2 YNFKEQ. V was shortened by 0 bases and J by 3 bases, with 15 bases between the two germline ends. This CDR3 reads CASSQDNGLNIYEQYF. CDR3 coding DNA: TGTGCCAGCAGCCAAGATAATGGGTTGAATATCTACGAGCAGTACTTC.

This chain joins TRBV7-9 and TRBJ1-2; D is unresolved. The germline V and J ends were trimmed by 5 bases and 5 bases, with 12 bases remaining between them. The V gene's germline CDR1 is SEHNR and CDR2 FQNEAQ (reference sequence). The CDR3 loop spans 13 amino acids. The CDR3 protein is CASSRGSPYGYTF. CDR3 coding DNA: TGTGCCAGCAGCCGAGGGAGCCCATATGGCTACACCTTC.

This clonotype was seen only a few times. The genes are TRBV6-6 and TRBJ1-1; 8 bases align to TRBD1. This CDR3 has 16 amino acids. CDR1 is MNHNY and CDR2 is SVGAGI in the germline V gene (reference sequence). The V segment lost 2 bases and the J segment 3 bases; nucleotides outside the gene matches: 8. For the CDR3, the DNA is TGTGCCAGCAGTTACCCAAGGACAGGGTTGGACACTGAAGCTTTCTTT. Its protein product is CASSYPRTGLDTEAFF.

The chain recombines TRBV12-3 or TRBV12-4 with TRBJ1-2; possible D gene TRBD1, 6 bases. Deletions cut 3 bases from V and 2 bases from J, with 13 bases between. The CDR3 loop spans 15 amino acids. The CDR3 bases are TGTGCCAGCAGTTTCCCGCTGACAGGAAACTATGGCTACACCTTC. This translates into CASSFPLTGNYGYTF.

The chain carries TRBV5-1 and TRBJ2-4; tentative D call: TRBD1 (5 bases). Germline CDR1 SGHRS, CDR2 YFSETQ. The CDR3 length is 12 residues. With 0 bases removed from V and 15 bases from J, the gap between germline ends came to 13 bases. The CDR3 DNA follows: TGCGCCAGCAGCTTGGAAGGGGCAAATCGGTACTTC. Translation: CASSLEGANRYF.

The chain couples TRBV29-1 to TRBJ1-2; the D is unclear. The V and J ends lost 7 bases and 8 bases respectively, with 11 bases between them. The germline V gene has CDR1 SQVTM and CDR2 ANQGSEA. CDR3 length: 10 amino acids. DNA of the CDR3: TGCAGCGCCTATTCGGGGGGCTACACCTTC. Encoded protein: CSAYSGGYTF.

The J gene is TRBJ2-1, the V gene TRBV7-2, with a possible D match to TRBD1 (6 bases). The CDR3 extends over 16 amino acids. Germline-derived CDR1 and CDR2 are SGHTA and FQGNSA. V was clipped by 1 base and J by 3 bases, with 13 bases between them. The CDR3 loop reads CASSLGPGAGYNEQFF. Written as DNA, the CDR3 is TGTGCCAGCAGCTTAGGTCCAGGGGCAGGCTACAATGAGCAGTTCTTC. The full variable domain, its missing parts supplied by reference TRBV7-2 and TRBJ2-1, is GAGVSQSPSNKVTEKGKDVELRCDPISGHTALYWYRQSLGQGLEFLIYFQGNSAPDKSGLPSDRFSAERTGGSVSTLTIQRTQQEDSAVYLCASSLGPGAGYNEQFFGPGTRLTVL.